This T cell receptor beta chain is drawn from a study of blood T cell repertoires in COVID-19. About the study: Acute and convalescent COVID-19 samples came from the United States, Italy and Spain. PBMCs, B-cell-depleted T cells, or T cells were the source of the cDNA or gDNA that made up the material.

The germline V and J ends were trimmed by 2 bases and 7 bases, with 9 bases remaining between them. Germline CDR1 is MNHEY and CDR2 is SVGEGT. The CDR3 is 13 amino acids. As originally analysed: From reference gene primer amplification, estimates of nucleated cell counts were derived. The repertoire was sequenced with immunoSEQ multiplex PCR; TCRdb's copy has only in-frame clones and lacks some. The V and J calls and clone size are taken from that table; D and trimming were inferred from the DNA. The data show about 140,000 clones, over 60% seen once. The clonotype comes from a man aged 80 or over with acute or convalescent COVID-19. This chain uses TRBV6-2 or TRBV6-3 with TRBJ1-5; tentatively, D is TRBD1 (5 bases). The sequencing input was peripheral blood. Here the CDR3 reads CASSYQGGQPQHF. The CDR3, as DNA: TGTGCCAGCAGTTACCAGGGCGGCCAGCCCCAGCATTTT.